What follows are 29 T cell receptor beta chains derived from one specimen sequenced in a study of T cell responses to AZD1222 COVID-19 vaccine. Only in-frame clones appear in the TCRdb table, and some are missing; sequencing was by immunoSEQ multiplex PCR. The sample lists 150,000 to 200,000 clones, about 90% occurring once. Sequenced material: peripheral blood, taken on day 0 of MenACWY control vaccination. These receptor sequences come from an adult in good health.

The chain employs TRBV28 and TRBJ1-1; maybe TRBD1 (5 bases). Trimming stripped 2 bases from V and 4 bases from J, with 14 bases between. The CDR3 consists of 15 residues. Germline assignment: CDR1 MDHEN and CDR2 SYDVKM. The CDR3 DNA reads TGTGCCAGCAGTTTAGCCTCAGGGCAGGGCACTGAAGCTTTCTTT. Its translation is CASSLASGQGTEAFF.

This chain joins TRBV11-2 and TRBJ1-1; 10 nucleotides align to TRBD1. Germline CDR1 reads SGHAT; CDR2 reads FQNNGV. The CDR3 extends over 18 amino acids. Trimming took 1 base from V and 0 from J; bases not matched to a gene: 8. The CDR3 region has the DNA TGTGCCAGCAGCTTAGTGATTCCGGGACAGGGGATGAACACTGAAGCTTTCTTT. The encoded protein is CASSLVIPGQGMNTEAFF. Combining the CDR3 with reference TRBV11-2 and TRBJ1-1 gives the whole variable domain EAGVAQSPRYKIIEKRQSVAFWCNPISGHATLYWYQQILGQGPKLLIQFQNNGVVDDSQLPKDRFSAERLKGVDSTLKIQPAKLEDSAVYLCASSLVIPGQGMNTEAFFGQGTRLTVV.

V is TRBV9 and J is TRBJ1-1; 9 bases map to TRBD1. V was clipped by 4 bases and J by 5 bases; unmatched bases: 21. The CDR3 has 19 amino acids. CDR1 is SGDLS, CDR2 YYNGEE, per germline. CDR3 DNA sequence: TGTGCCAGCAGCCCAATGGGTATTATTACAGGGGGCTCTGGGACTGAAGCTTTCTTT. Protein: CASSPMGIITGGSGTEAFF.

This chain links TRBV19 with TRBJ1-1; no clear D gene. Germline values: CDR1 LNHDA, CDR2 SQIVND (reference sequence). The CDR3 is made up of 13 amino acids. V dropped 5 bases and J dropped 7 bases, with 14 bases sitting between them. The CDR3 region has the DNA TGTGCCAGTAGTTCGGGTGGAATGGGTGAAGCTTTCTTT. Translated: CASSSGGMGEAFF. Full variable domain (rest looked up from reference TRBV19 and TRBJ1-1): DGGITQSPKYLFRKEGQNVTLSCEQNLNHDAMYWYRQDPGQGLRLIYYSQIVNDFQKGDIAEGYSVSREKKESFPLTVTSAQKNPTAFYLCASSSGGMGEAFFGQGTRLTVV.

The chain employs TRBV11-3 and TRBJ1-3; D ambiguous. Germline V gene lookup returns CDR1 SGHNT and CDR2 YENEEA. Trimming stripped 5 bases from V and 0 bases from J, with 11 bases between. This CDR3 spans 15 amino acids. This CDR3 is CASSRDGSSGNTIYF. CDR3 sequence (DNA): TGTGCCAGCAGCCGCGACGGATCCTCTGGAAACACCATATATTTT.

V usage is TRBV2 and J usage is TRBJ1-1; 9 bases line up with TRBD1. Germline assignment: CDR1 SNHLY and CDR2 FYNNEI. Trimming removed 0 bases from V and 10 bases from J; junction bases left unmatched: 12. This CDR3 is built from 16 residues. The CDR3 DNA reads TGTGCCAGCAGTGAAGCTAGGACAGGGGCTGGGGGGCCAGCTTTCTTT. This codes for CASSEARTGAGGPAFF.

This clone appeared a few times. This sequence joins TRBV28 and TRBJ1-3; maybe TRBD1 (5 bases). With 2 bases removed from V and 0 bases from J, the gap between germline ends came to 11 bases. The CDR3 spans 16 residues. The germline gives CDR1 MDHEN, CDR2 SYDVKM. CDR3 DNA sequence: TGTGCCAGCAGTTTAAGGGGAGGCAACTCTGGAAACACCATATATTTT. As protein: CASSLRGGNSGNTIYF.

This chain connects TRBV5-1 to TRBJ1-1; 9 nucleotides match TRBD1. Trimming took 0 bases from V and 1 from J; bases not matched to a gene: 16. CDR3 length equals 20 residues. CDR1 is SGHRS, CDR2 YFSETQ, per germline. The CDR3 loop is CASSLGVGQGHWGQNTEAFF. The CDR3 DNA reads as TGCGCCAGCAGCTTGGGAGTGGGACAGGGACATTGGGGGCAGAACACTGAAGCTTTCTTT.

The chain employs TRBV7-3 and TRBJ1-3; D may be TRBD1 (6 bases). The germline V and J ends were trimmed by 5 bases and 1 base, with 9 bases remaining between them. The CDR3 extends over 14 amino acids. The V gene's germline CDR1 is SGHTA and CDR2 FQGTGA. Written as DNA, the CDR3 is TGTGCCAGCAGCCTACAGGGATCTGGAAACACCATATATTTT. Translating gives CASSLQGSGNTIYF.

This chain uses TRBV5-4 with TRBJ2-7; 11 positions agree with TRBD2. The CDR3 runs to 15 residues. Germline V lookup: CDR1 SGHNT, CDR2 YYREEE (reference sequence). The V and J ends lost 1 base and 5 bases, in that order; junction bases with no gene match: 5. CDR3: CASSLRLAGGHEQYF. The CDR3 bases are TGTGCCAGCAGCTTGCGGCTAGCGGGAGGTCACGAGCAGTACTTC.

The chain uses TRBV3-1 (or the pseudogene TRBV3-2) and TRBJ1-5; D gene ambiguous. The CDR3 covers 14 residues. Trimming cost V 8 bases and J 1 base, with 12 bases left between them. CDR1 LGHDT and CDR2 YNNKEL come from the germline V gene (reference sequence). The CDR3 protein is CASSPAGSNQPQHF. DNA of the CDR3: TGTGCCAGCTCCCCGGCCGGGAGCAATCAGCCCCAGCATTTT.

CDR3 bases: TGTGCCAGCAGAGTCACAGGGGCCGACACCGGGGAGCTGTTTTTT. The encoded protein is CASRVTGADTGELFF. The chain joins TRBV6-5 to TRBJ2-2; 7 bases match TRBD1. The junction had 7 bases not matched to a gene; V was cut back by 6 bases and J by 3 bases. Germline values: CDR1 MNHEY, CDR2 SVGAGI. The CDR3 sequence is 15 residues long.

This chain connects TRBV12-3 or TRBV12-4 to TRBJ2-3; D remains unclear. The CDR3 length is 10 residues. Trimming cost V 3 bases and J 7 bases, with 2 bases left between them. This CDR3 is CASSFNTQYF. The CDR3 bases are TGTGCCAGCAGTTTTAATACGCAGTATTTT.

The chain recombines TRBV5-1 with TRBJ2-7, with D possibly TRBD2 on 6 matching bases. With 4 bases removed from V and 5 bases from J, the gap between germline ends came to 22 bases. CDR1 SGHRS and CDR2 YFSETQ come from the germline V gene. The CDR3 extends over 16 amino acids. The CDR3, as DNA: TGCGCCAGCAGCCCCTCCGTCGGGGGATCGGGGAACGAGCAGTACTTC. Its translation: CASSPSVGGSGNEQYF. Based on the CDR3 plus reference TRBV5-1 and TRBJ2-7, the full variable domain is KAGVTQTPRYLIKTRGQQVTLSCSPISGHRSVSWYQQTPGQGLQFLFEYFSETQRNKGNFPGRFSGRQFSNSRSEMNVSTLELGDSALYLCASSPSVGGSGNEQYFGPGTRLTVT.

The V call is TRBV5-1, the J call TRBJ2-7, with TRBD1 identical over 7 bases. CDR1 is SGHRS and CDR2 is YFSETQ in the germline V gene. The junction had 7 bases not matched to a gene; V was cut back by 2 bases and J by 5 bases. The CDR3 has 14 residues. CDR3 nucleotide sequence: TGCGCCAGCAGCTTCCTCTCCGACAGGGACGAGCAGTACTTC. Translating it yields CASSFLSDRDEQYF.

This chain uses TRBV2 with TRBJ2-2; 10 nucleotides align to TRBD1. Trimming removed 6 bases from V and 5 bases from J; junction bases left unmatched: 21. From germline, CDR1 is SNHLY and CDR2 FYNNEI. The CDR3 consists of 20 residues. The CDR3 nucleotides read TGTGCCAGCAGCTCCCCGGGGGACAGGGGCCCCGAAATCAAGACCGGGGAGCTGTTTTTT. It yields the protein CASSSPGDRGPEIKTGELFF.

Of note for this clone: This sample also contains other DNA sequences that code for the same CDR3. The chain couples TRBV9 to TRBJ1-6; weak D call: TRBD1 (6 bases). The length of the CDR3 is 15 residues. In germline, CDR1 is SGDLS, CDR2 YYNGEE. The germline V and J ends were trimmed by 3 bases and 0 bases, with 7 bases remaining between them. The CDR3 spells CASSGTDSYNSPLHF. CDR3 nucleotide sequence: TGTGCCAGCAGCGGGACAGACTCCTATAATTCACCCCTCCACTTT.

A note on this clone: In the same sample, other DNA sequences code for this CDR3. This chain joins TRBV19 and TRBJ2-1; TRBD1 agrees at 7 bases. The CDR3 runs 15 residues. V shed 3 bases, J shed 0 bases, and the junction held 2 bases outside the gene matches. Looked up from germline, CDR1 is LNHDA and CDR2 is SQIVND (reference sequence). CDR3 bases: TGTGCCAGTAGTATCTCAGGGGGCTCCTACAATGAGCAGTTCTTC. This translates into CASSISGGSYNEQFF.

The chain links TRBV29-1 to TRBJ1-2; 8 bases line up with TRBD1. The V gene end was trimmed by 4 bases and the J gene end by 1 base; junction bases not matched to a gene: 11. This CDR3 comprises 16 residues. Germline lookup yields CDR1 SQVTM and CDR2 ANQGSEA. The CDR3 DNA follows: TGCAGCGTTGCGGGACAGGTTCTCGACCTTAACTATGGCTACACCTTC. As protein: CSVAGQVLDLNYGYTF. Full variable domain (rest looked up from reference TRBV29-1 and TRBJ1-2): SAVISQKPSRDICQRGTSLTIQCQVDSQVTMMFWYRQQPGQSLTLIATANQGSEATYESGFVIDKFPISRPNLTFSTLTVSNMSPEDSSIYLCSVAGQVLDLNYGYTFGSGTRLTVV.

The chain combines TRBV6-2 or TRBV6-3 with TRBJ2-1; D perhaps matches TRBD2 (5 bases). With 4 bases removed from V and 7 bases from J, the gap between germline ends came to 14 bases. The CDR3 extends over 14 amino acids. Germline-derived CDR1 and CDR2 are MNHEY and SVGEGT. The CDR3 sequence: CASSSRASLNEQFF. DNA for the CDR3: TGTGCCAGCAGTTCAAGGGCTAGCTTAAATGAGCAGTTCTTC.

The V and J genes are TRBV11-2 and TRBJ2-1; no clear D. In germline, CDR1 is SGHAT, CDR2 FQNNGV. CDR3 length: 17 amino acids. Deletions cut 1 base from V and 5 bases from J, with 18 bases between. CDR3 sequence: CASSLGWQPPVNNEQFF. Here the CDR3 DNA reads TGTGCCAGCAGCTTAGGTTGGCAGCCCCCCGTAAACAATGAGCAGTTCTTC.

This clone was found a few times. The rearrangement links TRBV27 to TRBJ1-6, with unresolved D. CDR3 length: 15 amino acids. Trimming took 1 base from V and 7 from J, leaving 11 bases between them. Germline lookup yields CDR1 MNHEY and CDR2 SMNVEV (reference sequence). For the CDR3, the DNA is TGTGCCAGCAGTTTATGGTTCCAGGCAAATTCACCCCTCCACTTT. The encoded protein is CASSLWFQANSPLHF.

The chain links TRBV7-2 to TRBJ2-5, with D perhaps matching TRBD1 or TRBD2 (5 bases each). Trimming took off 5 bases at V and 5 bases at J, with 12 bases between the two ends. CDR3 length equals 13 residues. In germline, CDR1 is SGHTA, CDR2 FQGNSA. DNA for the CDR3: TGTGCCAGCAGCCGGGACCTCGGGGAGACCCAGTACTTC. This sequence encodes CASSRDLGETQYF.

The J gene is TRBJ2-1, the V gene TRBV24-1, with 8 bases matching TRBD1. J gave up 4 bases and V 2 bases, and 6 bases lay outside the gene matches. CDR1 KGHDR and CDR2 SFDVKD come from the germline V gene. This CDR3 spans 16 amino acids. CDR3 protein: CATSDWTGLGYNEQFF. As DNA, the CDR3 is TGTGCCACCAGTGATTGGACAGGGTTGGGTTACAATGAGCAGTTCTTC.

The genes are TRBV27 and TRBJ2-7; weak D call: TRBD2 (6 bases). V gave up 2 bases and J gave up 3 bases, with 11 bases separating them. The CDR3 contains 14 residues. Per the germline V gene, CDR1 is MNHEY and CDR2 is SMNVEV (reference sequence). This CDR3 reads CASSLQEGFYEQYF. CDR3 in DNA: TGTGCCAGCAGTTTACAGGAGGGGTTCTACGAGCAGTACTTC.

This chain uses TRBV5-1 with TRBJ1-3; 7 bases are shared with TRBD1. The CDR3 has 14 residues. Germline V gives CDR1 SGHRS, CDR2 YFSETQ. Germline trimming cut 2 bases from V and 6 bases from J; bases unmatched to any gene: 5. The chain's CDR3 is CASSFDREVNTIYF. CDR3 DNA: TGCGCCAGCAGCTTCGACAGGGAAGTAAACACCATATATTTT. Variable domain in full (rest from reference TRBV5-1 and TRBJ1-3): KAGVTQTPRYLIKTRGQQVTLSCSPISGHRSVSWYQQTPGQGLQFLFEYFSETQRNKGNFPGRFSGRQFSNSRSEMNVSTLELGDSALYLCASSFDREVNTIYFGEGSWLTVV.

The chain combines TRBV20-1 with TRBJ2-7; unclear D gene. Germline CDR1 DFQATT, CDR2 SNEGSKA (reference sequence). The CDR3 runs 11 residues. Trimming took 6 bases from V and 1 from J, leaving 7 bases between them. The CDR3 here is CSALLSYEQYF. Here the CDR3 DNA reads TGCAGTGCCCTTTTGTCCTACGAGCAGTACTTC.

This clone was detected a few times. The chain recombines TRBV29-1 with TRBJ2-1, with D tentatively TRBD1 (7 bases). The V end was cut by 7 bases, the J end by 5 bases, with 21 bases between. CDR1 SQVTM and CDR2 ANQGSEA come from the germline V gene. The CDR3 has 15 residues. CDR3 protein: CSGRGRQGQNNEQFF. In DNA, the CDR3 is TGCAGCGGGAGGGGGCGACAGGGACAAAACAATGAGCAGTTCTTC.

The CDR3: CASSFLASGVEDTQYF. For the CDR3, the DNA is TGTGCCAGCAGTTTCCTTGCTAGCGGGGTCGAAGATACGCAGTATTTT. The chain has TRBV28 and TRBJ2-3; 9 bases line up with TRBD2. CDR3 size: 16 residues. Trimming took 3 bases from V and 5 from J; bases not matched to a gene: 9. In germline, CDR1 is MDHEN, CDR2 SYDVKM.